This T cell receptor (beta chain) was recovered during a study of long-term antiretroviral therapy in people with HIV. CDR1 and CDR2 (germline): SGDLS, YYNGEE. The V segment lost 0 bases and the J segment 5 bases; nucleotides outside the gene matches: 5. The CDR3 is made up of 16 amino acids. Study-level points and caveats: HIV repertoire CDR3 lengths ranged less widely than those of controls. Clonal populations expanded prior to ART predominated within the repertoire at all time points.

Remarks on this clone: The antigen is not known.

Run at survey level, the immunoSEQ assay was version v3.0. Roughly 40,000-55,000 T-cell genomes per sample were the sequencing target. Here immunoSEQ multiplex PCR was the method, and the copy in TCRdb shows in-frame clones only, minus some. The table records about 30,000 clones, about 88% of them present only once. The sample in question was unsorted PBMCs, obtained 2 years after starting antiretroviral therapy. This clonotype was obtained from a man aged 45 to 65 with HIV. This chain joins TRBV9 and TRBJ2-1, with 10 bases matching TRBD2. The CDR3: CASSVEGLAVNNEQFF. For the CDR3, the DNA is TGTGCCAGCAGCGTAGAAGGACTAGCGGTAAACAATGAGCAGTTCTTC.